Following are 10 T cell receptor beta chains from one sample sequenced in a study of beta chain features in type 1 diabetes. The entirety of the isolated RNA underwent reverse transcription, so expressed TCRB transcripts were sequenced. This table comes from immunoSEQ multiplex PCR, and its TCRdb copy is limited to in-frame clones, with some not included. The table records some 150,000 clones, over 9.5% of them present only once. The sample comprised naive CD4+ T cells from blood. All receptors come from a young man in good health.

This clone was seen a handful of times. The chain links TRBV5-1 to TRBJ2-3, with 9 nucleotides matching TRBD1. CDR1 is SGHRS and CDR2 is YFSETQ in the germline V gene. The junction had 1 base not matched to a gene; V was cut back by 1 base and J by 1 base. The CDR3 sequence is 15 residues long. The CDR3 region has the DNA TGCGCCAGCAGCTTGACAGGGGGCCGCACAGATACGCAGTATTTT. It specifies CASSLTGGRTDTQYF.

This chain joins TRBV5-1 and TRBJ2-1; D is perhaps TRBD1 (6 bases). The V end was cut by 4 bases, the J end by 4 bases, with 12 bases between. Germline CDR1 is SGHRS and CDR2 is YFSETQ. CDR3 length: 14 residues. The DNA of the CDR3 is TGCGCCAGCAGCGCGCAGGGGCAGTACAATGAGCAGTTCTTC. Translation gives CASSAQGQYNEQFF.

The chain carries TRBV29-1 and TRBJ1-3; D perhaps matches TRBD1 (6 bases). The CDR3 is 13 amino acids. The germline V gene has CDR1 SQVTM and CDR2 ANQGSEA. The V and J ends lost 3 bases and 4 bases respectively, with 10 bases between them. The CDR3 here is CSVERTAGNTIYF. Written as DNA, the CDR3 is TGCAGCGTTGAGAGGACAGCCGGAAACACCATATATTTT. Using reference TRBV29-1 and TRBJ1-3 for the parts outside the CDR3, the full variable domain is SAVISQKPSRDICQRGTSLTIQCQVDSQVTMMFWYRQQPGQSLTLIATANQGSEATYESGFVIDKFPISRPNLTFSTLTVSNMSPEDSSIYLCSVERTAGNTIYFGEGSWLTVV.

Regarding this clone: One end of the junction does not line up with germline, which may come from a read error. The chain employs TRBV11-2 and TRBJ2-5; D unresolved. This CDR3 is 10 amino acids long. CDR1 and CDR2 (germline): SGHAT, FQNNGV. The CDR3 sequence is CASSLAPHDF. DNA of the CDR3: TGTGCCAGCAGCTTAGCCCCCCATGACTTC.

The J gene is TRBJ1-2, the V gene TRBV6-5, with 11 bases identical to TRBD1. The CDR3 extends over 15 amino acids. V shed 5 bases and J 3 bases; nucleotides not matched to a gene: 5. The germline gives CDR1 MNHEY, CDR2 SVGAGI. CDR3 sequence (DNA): TGTGCCAGCAGTGCTGGGACAGGGGGAGACTATGGCTACACCTTC. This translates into CASSAGTGGDYGYTF.

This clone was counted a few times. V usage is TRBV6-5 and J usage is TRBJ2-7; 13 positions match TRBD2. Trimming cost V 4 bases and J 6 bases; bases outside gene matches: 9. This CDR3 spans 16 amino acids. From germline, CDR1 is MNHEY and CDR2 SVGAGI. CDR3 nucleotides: TGTGCCAGCAGTTTCCGGACTAGCGGGGGCCTAAGCGAGCAGTACTTC. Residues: CASSFRTSGGLSEQYF.

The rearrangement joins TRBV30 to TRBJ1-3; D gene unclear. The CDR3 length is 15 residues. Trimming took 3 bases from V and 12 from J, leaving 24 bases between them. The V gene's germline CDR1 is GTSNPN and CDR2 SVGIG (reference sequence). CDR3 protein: CAWSRNVSPTWHIYF. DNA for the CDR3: TGTGCCTGGAGCCGAAACGTCTCCCCCACATGGCACATATATTTT.

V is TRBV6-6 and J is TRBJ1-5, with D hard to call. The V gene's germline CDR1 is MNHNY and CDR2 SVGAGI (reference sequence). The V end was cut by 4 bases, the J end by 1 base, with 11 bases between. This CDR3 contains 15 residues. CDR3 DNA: TGTGCCAGCAGTTCCCACACGTTAAGCAATCAGCCCCAGCATTTT. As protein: CASSSHTLSNQPQHF.

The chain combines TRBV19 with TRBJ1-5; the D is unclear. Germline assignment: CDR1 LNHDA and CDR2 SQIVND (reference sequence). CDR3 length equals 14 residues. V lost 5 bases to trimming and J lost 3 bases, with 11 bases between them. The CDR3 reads CASSLGSSNQPQHF. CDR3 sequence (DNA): TGTGCCAGTAGTCTGGGCAGTTCCAATCAGCCCCAGCATTTT.

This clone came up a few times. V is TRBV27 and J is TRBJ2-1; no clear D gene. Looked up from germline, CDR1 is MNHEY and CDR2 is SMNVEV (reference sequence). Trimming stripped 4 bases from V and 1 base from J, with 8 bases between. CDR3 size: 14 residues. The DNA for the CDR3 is TGTGCCAGCAGTTCGTATTCGTCCTACAATGAGCAGTTCTTC. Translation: CASSSYSSYNEQFF.